A selection of T cell receptor beta chains follows, all from one sample in a study of shared clonotypes between healthy human individuals. The protocol was immunoSEQ multiplex PCR, while the TCRdb copy is restricted to in-frame clones and leaves out a portion. This sample has 2 million to 3 million clones; approximately 93% occur once, and the top ten carry more than 0.35%. The sample comprised naive CD4+ T cells from PBMCs. These receptors all stem from a man younger than 35 in good health. Some clones in this sample may be carry-over from other donors' samples. Each CDR3 is given with its conserved first and last residue. D genes are given only for firm matches.

j_call v_call d_call cdr3_nt cdr3_aa
TRBJ2-5 TRBV6-5 TRBD2 TGTGCCAGCAGTTTCCACCTAGCGGGAGGGCCGGGGGAGCAGTACTTC CASSFHLAGGPGEQYF
TRBJ2-1 TRBV9 . TGTGCCAGCAGCGTAGACTTCTCCTACAATGAGCAGTTCTTC CASSVDFSYNEQFF
TRBJ1-2 TRBV9 . TGTGCCAGCAGCGTAGGGGGGCGGGGTGCCTATGGCTACACCTTC CASSVGGRGAYGYTF
TRBJ1-3 TRBV30 . TGTGCCTGGAGTATGCGGACATACACCATATATTTT CAWSMRTYTIYF
TRBJ2-2 TRBV5-1 . TGCGCCAGTAGACCCGGAGGACCCGGGGAGCTGTTTTTT CASRPGGPGELFF
TRBJ2-5 TRBV30 . TGTGCCTGGACCGTCCAGACCCAAGAGACCCAGTACTTC CAWTVQTQETQYF
TRBJ2-3 TRBV9 TRBD2 TGTGCCAGCAGCGTAAGGTCTAGCGGGAGGGTAGATACGCAGTATTTT CASSVRSSGRVDTQYF
TRBJ2-2 TRBV7-2 . TGTGCCAGCAACGCGAAAAACACCGGGGAGCTGTTTTTT CASNAKNTGELFF
TRBJ1-1 TRBV7-2 . TGTGCCAGCAGCCCCACGCCGAACACTGAAGCTTTCTTT CASSPTPNTEAFF
TRBJ2-7 TRBV28 TRBD1 TGTGCCAGCAGTTCCGGACAGGGGCTGTACGAGCAGTACTTC CASSSGQGLYEQYF
TRBJ2-3 TRBV9 TRBD2 TGTGCCAGCAGCGTAACTAGCGGGAAAACAGATACGCAGTATTTT CASSVTSGKTDTQYF